Shown below are 25 T cell receptor beta chains from a single sample sequenced in a study of blood T cells in healthy people across ages. Using a J-beta primer mix together with a sample-barcoded 5' primer, a second PCR was run for roughly 6 to 11 cycles. TCRdb used MiXCR to reprocess the 5' RACE reads, holding one entry per CDR3 protein. This sample has roughly 830,000 distinct CDR3 sequences, with about 59% found just once. The specimen sequenced was blood. Every receptor here comes from a man aged 25 to 40 in good health.

This rearrangement joins TRBV18 to TRBJ2-7, with D possibly TRBD1 on 5 matching bases. The CDR3 contains 13 residues. Trimming stripped 2 bases from V and 2 bases from J, with 7 bases between. The germline V gene has CDR1 KGHSH and CDR2 LQKENI. The DNA of the CDR3 is TGTGCCAGCTCACCAAACAGGCCCTACGAGCAGTACTTC. Translation: CASSPNRPYEQYF.

The chain links TRBV6-5 to TRBJ2-7; TRBD1 agrees at 9 bases. The V segment lost 6 bases and the J segment 4 bases; nucleotides outside the gene matches: 4. This CDR3 region has 13 residues. Germline CDR1 and CDR2: MNHEY and SVGAGI. The CDR3 region is CASSGQGWYEQYF. In DNA form, the CDR3 reads TGTGCCAGCAGCGGACAGGGGTGGTACGAGCAGTACTTC.

The J gene is TRBJ2-1, the V gene TRBV6-5; no definite D call. This CDR3 has 15 residues. Germline loops: CDR1 MNHEY, CDR2 SVGAGI. V lost 6 bases, J lost 4 bases, and 16 bases lay in between. CDR3 region: CASSPTPNPYNEQFF. The CDR3 DNA is TGTGCCAGCAGCCCTACACCGAACCCATACAATGAGCAGTTCTTC.

The chain employs TRBV5-1 and TRBJ2-1; the match to TRBD2 covers 9 bases. Germline-derived CDR1 and CDR2 are SGHRS and YFSETQ. This CDR3 comprises 15 residues. V dropped 3 bases and J dropped 7; count of bases not matched to a gene: 8. CDR3 sequence reads: CASSWAVAGENEQFF. As DNA, the CDR3 is TGCGCCAGCAGCTGGGCGGTAGCGGGGGAGAATGAGCAGTTCTTC.

V and J are TRBV18 and TRBJ2-4, with a weak D call TRBD2 (5 bases). The end of the DNA fits TRBJ2-5 better, so the J call may be wrong. Germline V gene sequence: CDR1 KGHSH, CDR2 LQKENI. The CDR3 is 15 amino acids. CDR3 amino acids: CASSPGVARQETQYF. The CDR3 DNA follows: TGTGCCAGCTCACCTGGAGTAGCGAGACAAGAGACCCAGTACTTC.

The CDR3 DNA reads as TGTGCCAGCAGATCCCCGGACAGAAAAAACATTCAGTACTTC. It codes for CASRSPDRKNIQYF. The chain couples TRBV28 to TRBJ2-5; D possibly corresponds to TRBD1 (6 bases). The DNA matches TRBJ2-4 better at its end, which makes the J call doubtful. The CDR3 runs 14 residues. Germline-derived CDR1 and CDR2 are MDHEN and SYDVKM.

A few counts support this clonotype. The chain combines TRBV3-1 with TRBJ2-7; 8 positions match TRBD2. V was clipped by 5 bases and J by 4 bases; unmatched bases: 7. Per germline, CDR1 LGHDT and CDR2 YNNKEL (reference sequence). The CDR3 has 14 residues. The chain's CDR3 is CASSSRSGGYEQYF. CDR3 DNA sequence: TGTGCCAGCAGCTCCCGATCGGGGGGGTACGAGCAGTACTTC.

The chain couples TRBV6-2 or TRBV6-3 to TRBJ2-7, with 9 bases matching TRBD1. Germline loops: CDR1 MNHEY, CDR2 SVGEGT. This CDR3 region has 16 residues. Germline trimming cut 2 bases from V and 0 bases from J; bases unmatched to any gene: 5. CDR3: CASSYITGQGSYEQYF. CDR3 bases: TGTGCCAGCAGTTACATCACGGGACAGGGCTCCTACGAGCAGTACTTC.

The chain links TRBV7-8 to TRBJ1-6, with a tentative D call TRBD1 (5 bases). The CDR3 is made up of 15 amino acids. CDR1 is SGHVS and CDR2 is FQNEAQ in the germline V gene. Trimming took off 1 base at V and 2 bases at J, with 6 bases between the two ends. The CDR3 DNA is TGTGCCAGCAGCTTAGAGACAGCCTATAATTCACCCCTCCACTTT. Amino acid sequence: CASSLETAYNSPLHF.

J is TRBJ2-5 and V is TRBV6-2 or TRBV6-3; 8 bases line up with TRBD1. The CDR3 has 19 amino acids. The V gene end was trimmed by 0 bases and the J gene end by 11 bases; junction bases not matched to a gene: 23. Germline CDR1 and CDR2: MNHEY and SVGEGT. The CDR3 sequence: CASSYSRTGPNPNTYEQYF. The CDR3 DNA reads TGTGCCAGCAGTTACTCCCGGACAGGGCCGAATCCTAATACGTATGAGCAGTACTTC.

The CDR3 nucleotides read TGTGCCACCAGCAAGGGACAGGGGTCCTACGAGCAGTACTTC. Its protein is CATSKGQGSYEQYF. V gene TRBV15 combines with J gene TRBJ2-7; 10 bases line up with TRBD1. Germline V gene lookup returns CDR1 LNHNV and CDR2 YYDKDF (reference sequence). The CDR3 is made up of 14 amino acids. V dropped 4 bases and J dropped 1; count of bases not matched to a gene: 1.

The rearrangement joins TRBV25-1 to TRBJ2-1, with TRBD2 identical over 10 bases. The J segment lost 4 bases and the V segment lost 4 bases, leaving 13 bases of the junction unmatched. The germline V gene has CDR1 MGHDK and CDR2 SYGVNS. This CDR3 contains 18 residues. As DNA, the CDR3 is TGTGCCAGCAGTGTGCCCCCCGGGGTAGCGGGGGGATACAATGAGCAGTTCTTC. The encoded protein is CASSVPPGVAGGYNEQFF.

The gene calls are TRBV9 and TRBJ2-7; TRBD1 matches at 7 bases. J was trimmed by 2 bases and V by 3 bases; bases with no gene match: 8. Germline V gene sequence: CDR1 SGDLS, CDR2 YYNGEE. The CDR3 has 15 residues. This CDR3 reads CASSARDSPPYEQYF. CDR3 bases: TGTGCCAGCAGCGCCCGGGACAGCCCACCCTACGAGCAGTACTTC. The whole variable domain, remainder taken from reference TRBV9 and TRBJ2-7, is DSGVTQTPKHLITATGQRVTLRCSPRSGDLSVYWYQQSLDQGLQFLIQYYNGEERAKGNILERFSAQQFPDLHSELNLSSLELGDSALYFCASSARDSPPYEQYFGPGTRLTVT.

The chain carries TRBV27 and TRBJ1-5, with 8 bases aligning to TRBD1. With 5 bases clipped from V and 6 bases from J, the junction kept 15 bases outside the gene matches. The germline CDR1 and CDR2 sequences are MNHEY and SMNVEV (reference sequence). The CDR3 covers 17 residues. As DNA, the CDR3 is TGTGCCAGCAGTCCCTTCCGACAGGGGTCCCCAAGTCAGCCCCAGCATTTT. Residues: CASSPFRQGSPSQPQHF.

CDR3 loop: CASSPSGGGNTGELFF. As DNA, the CDR3 is TGTGCCAGCAGTCCTAGCGGGGGAGGTAACACCGGGGAGCTGTTTTTT. The chain recombines TRBV6-5 with TRBJ2-2; 10 positions match TRBD2. Per the germline V gene, CDR1 is MNHEY and CDR2 is SVGAGI. The CDR3 length is 16 residues. The ends lost 5 bases at V and 2 bases at J; junction bases unmatched: 5.

V usage is TRBV7-8 and J usage is TRBJ1-5, with D possibly being TRBD1 (6 bases). Germline CDR1 and CDR2: SGHVS and FQNEAQ. V lost 5 bases to trimming and J lost 0 bases, with 14 bases between them. The CDR3 contains 16 residues. CDR3 amino acids: CASSPRGDTSNQPQHF. Here the CDR3 DNA reads TGTGCCAGCAGCCCAAGGGGGGACACTAGCAATCAGCCCCAGCATTTT.

Concerning this clonotype: A single base separates this from a much larger clone, so it may be a read error. The chain is built from TRBV29-1 and TRBJ1-1, with 7 bases matching TRBD1. This CDR3 spans 14 amino acids. CDR1 and CDR2 from the germline V gene are SQVTM and ANQGSEA. CDR3 protein: CGVDRAVGGTEAFF. In nucleotides, the CDR3 is TGCGGCGTTGACAGGGCTGTAGGGGGAACTGAAGCTTTCTTT.

As regards this clonotype: The junction departs from germline at one end; a sequencing error may be responsible. The rearrangement links TRBV7-6 to TRBJ2-3, with D uncertain. Germline CDR1 and CDR2: SGHVS and FNYEAQ. This CDR3 is 13 amino acids long. The CDR3 region has the DNA TGTGCCAGCAGTCGTGGACCAGCAGATGCGCAGTATTTT. It is translated as CASSRGPADAQYF. Filled out from reference TRBV7-6 and TRBJ2-3, the complete variable domain reads GAGVSQSPRYKVTKRGQDVALRCDPISGHVSLYWYRQALGQGPEFLTYFNYEAQQDKSGLPNDRFSAERPEGSISTLTIQRTEQRDSAMYRCASSRGPADAQYFGPGTRLTVL.

This clonotype has only a few counts. The chain joins TRBV4-2 to TRBJ2-1; 9 positions agree with TRBD2. This CDR3 spans 17 amino acids. The V and J ends lost 0 bases and 6 bases, in that order; junction bases with no gene match: 9. The germline gives CDR1 LGHNA, CDR2 YNFKEQ. CDR3 protein: CASSQERPSGDFNEQFF. The CDR3 DNA reads as TGTGCCAGCAGCCAAGAGCGCCCTAGCGGGGATTTCAATGAGCAGTTCTTC.

This clonotype was detected once. The chain carries TRBV10-3 and TRBJ2-6; maybe TRBD1 (5 bases). Trimming removed 2 bases from V and 4 bases from J, with 15 bases in between. Germline assignment: CDR1 ENHRY and CDR2 SYGVKD. The CDR3 consists of 17 residues. The CDR3 is CAISEVVQGYGANVLTF. CDR3 nucleotide sequence: TGTGCCATCAGTGAGGTGGTCCAGGGCTACGGGGCCAACGTCCTGACTTTC.

Only a few counts were recorded for this clonotype. V is TRBV4-3 and J is TRBJ1-5; D is undetermined. The V gene lost 4 bases and the J gene lost 6 bases, with 13 bases spanning the gap. CDR1 and CDR2 from the germline V gene are LGHNA and YSLEER. The CDR3 consists of 14 residues. The CDR3 DNA reads as TGCGCCAGCAGCCCCCAGGCGGGAGGTCAGCCCCAGCATTTT. This gives the protein CASSPQAGGQPQHF.

V and J are TRBV7-2 and TRBJ2-7; D remains unclear. V gave up 2 bases and J gave up 8 bases, with 16 bases separating them. The CDR3 consists of 14 residues. The germline CDR1 and CDR2 sequences are SGHTA and FQGNSA. In DNA form, the CDR3 reads TGTGCCAGCAGCTTATCCCCTAGTTCGGGCAAGCAGTACTTC. Encoded protein: CASSLSPSSGKQYF.

This clonotype was seen a handful of times. The V call is TRBV20-1, the J call TRBJ2-4, with D perhaps TRBD1 or TRBD2 (5 bases each). With the DNA end fitting TRBJ2-7 better, the J assignment may be wrong. Per germline, CDR1 DFQATT and CDR2 SNEGSKA (reference sequence). The CDR3 spans 12 residues. The CDR3 DNA reads as TGCAGTGCTAGAGAGTGGGGACGCGAGCAGTACTTC. Its protein is CSAREWGREQYF.

This chain connects TRBV20-1 to TRBJ2-1; TRBD2 might be the D (6 bases). Per germline, CDR1 DFQATT and CDR2 SNEGSKA (reference sequence). The CDR3 runs to 16 residues. Deletions cut 1 base from V and 7 bases from J, with 20 bases between. CDR3 DNA: TGCAGTGCTAGAGTTTTGAGCCTAGCGAGATCGAATGAGCAGTTCTTC. Amino acids: CSARVLSLARSNEQFF.

V is TRBV25-1 and J is TRBJ2-6; no reliable D call. This CDR3 comprises 15 residues. Germline values: CDR1 MGHDK, CDR2 SYGVNS. The V end was cut by 5 bases, the J end by 2 bases, with 10 bases between. The CDR3 is CASSKWDAGANVLTF. The CDR3 DNA reads TGTGCCAGCAGTAAGTGGGATGCTGGGGCCAACGTCCTGACTTTC.